This T cell receptor (beta chain) was recorded in a study of shared clonotypes between healthy human individuals. As for the study in general: Every donor yielded three CD4 naive, three CD4 memory, two CD8 naive and one CD8 memory plate.

About this clone itself: Its antigen is still unknown.

Overall study findings and caveats: Naive subsets generally exceeded memory subsets in estimated richness.

Every donor, a Caucasian adult, lived in Nashville, Tennessee. The authors divided CD4+ cells into CD45RA+ naive and CD45RA-negative memory subsets. Assay: immunoSEQ multiplex PCR; the TCRdb copy retains only in-frame clones and omits some. The profile shows 2,500,000 or so clones, 93% of them singletons. The CDR3 contains 10 residues. Germline V gene lookup returns CDR1 KGHSH and CDR2 LQKENI. Trimming removed 6 bases at V and 16 bases at J, with 13 bases between. This sequence joins TRBV18 and TRBJ2-1, with D maybe TRBD2 (5 bases). The TCR was taken from a man aged 18 to 29 in good health. Some clones in this sample may be carry-over from other donors' samples. Sequences were obtained from naive CD4+ T cells from PBMCs. Subset: CD45RA+ positively selected. This chain's CDR3 is CASSLGRFFF. CDR3 in DNA: TGTGCCAGCTCTTTGGGGAGATTTTTCTTC.